This entry lists 21 T cell receptor beta chains sequenced from one sample in a study of blood T cell repertoires in COVID-19. TCRdb's copy holds only in-frame clones and misses some; the assay was immunoSEQ multiplex PCR. The sample holds 92,000 or so clones; roughly 70% are singletons and the top ten take around an eighth. The sample consisted of peripheral blood. All receptors derive from a woman of 80 years or more with acute or convalescent COVID-19.

This clone occurred a few times. The chain is built from TRBV7-8 and TRBJ1-5; 9 bases fit TRBD1. Germline loops: CDR1 SGHVS, CDR2 FQNEAQ. V gave up 5 bases and J gave up 6 bases; unmatched junction bases: 11. The length of the CDR3 is 16 residues. DNA of the CDR3: TGTGCCAGCAGCGCCCGGGACAGGGTCGCGGGTCAGCCCCAGCATTTT. Translated: CASSARDRVAGQPQHF.

This chain connects TRBV27 to TRBJ2-7; TRBD1 matches 8 bases. The CDR3 contains 14 residues. Trimming cost V 1 base and J 4 bases; bases outside gene matches: 3. From germline, CDR1 is MNHEY and CDR2 SMNVEV (reference sequence). The CDR3 DNA reads as TGTGCCAGCAGTTTATGGCAGGGGGCGTACGAGCAGTACTTC. Translated, it gives CASSLWQGAYEQYF.

The V and J genes are TRBV18 and TRBJ2-6; 7 bases agree with TRBD1. This CDR3 is 15 amino acids long. The germline V gene has CDR1 KGHSH and CDR2 LQKENI. V shed 6 bases and J 2 bases; nucleotides not matched to a gene: 4. The CDR3 reads CASSPQGAGANVLTF. CDR3 in DNA: TGTGCCAGCTCGCCTCAGGGGGCTGGGGCCAACGTCCTGACTTTC.

V gene TRBV6-1 combines with J gene TRBJ1-2; no firm D call. The CDR3 loop spans 13 amino acids. V was trimmed by 2 bases and J by 4 bases, leaving 8 bases between them. CDR1 is MNHNS and CDR2 is SASEGT in the germline V gene. In nucleotides, the CDR3 is TGTGCCAGCAGTGAATCGGTTTTCTATGGCTACACCTTC. This gives the protein CASSESVFYGYTF.

The chain is built from TRBV19 and TRBJ2-3; 11 bases fit TRBD2. Germline CDR1 is LNHDA and CDR2 is SQIVND (reference sequence). CDR3 size: 18 residues. Trimming removed 3 bases from V and 0 bases from J; junction bases left unmatched: 8. CDR3 coding DNA: TGTGCCAGTAGTATCTGGGGTAGCGGGGGGGGTAGCACAGATACGCAGTATTTT. Its translation is CASSIWGSGGGSTDTQYF.

The chain uses TRBV3-1 (or the pseudogene TRBV3-2) and TRBJ1-3, with TRBD1 identical over 7 bases. The V and J ends lost 2 bases and 7 bases, in that order; junction bases with no gene match: 5. The CDR3 has 14 residues. In germline, CDR1 is LGHDT, CDR2 YNNKEL (reference sequence). The CDR3 DNA is TGTGCCAGCAGCCAACAGCAAGGGGGCAACACCATATATTTT. This codes for CASSQQQGGNTIYF.

This clone was detected a few times. The chain links TRBV27 to TRBJ1-2; D call uncertain. V was trimmed by 6 bases and J by 3 bases, leaving 11 bases between them. The germline V gene has CDR1 MNHEY and CDR2 SMNVEV (reference sequence). This CDR3 has 13 residues. CDR3 in DNA: TGTGCCAGCAGCACCACGAGGCACTATGGCTACACCTTC. It is translated as CASSTTRHYGYTF.

The chain has TRBV6-4 and TRBJ1-3; maybe TRBD1 (5 bases). This CDR3 spans 18 amino acids. Trimming pared 2 bases from V and 0 bases from J, leaving 17 bases between. Germline V gene sequence: CDR1 MRHNA, CDR2 SNTAGT. The CDR3 nucleotides are TGTGCCAGCAGTGACCTGGGGGGAGAGAACAACTCTGGAAACACCATATATTTT. Amino acids: CASSDLGGENNSGNTIYF.

The chain has TRBV7-2 and TRBJ2-3; D unresolved. Germline CDR1 SGHTA, CDR2 FQGNSA. CDR3 length equals 13 residues. The V and J ends lost 1 base and 4 bases respectively, with 6 bases between them. CDR3 sequence reads: CASSLVAADTQYF. In DNA form, the CDR3 reads TGTGCCAGCAGCTTAGTGGCAGCAGATACGCAGTATTTT.

This sequence joins TRBV7-3 and TRBJ2-1; 8 bases are shared with TRBD2. This CDR3 has 15 amino acids. Germline V gene data show CDR1 as SGHTA and CDR2 as FQGTGA. After removal of 5 bases from V and 4 bases from J, the junction contained 7 bases not matched to a gene. CDR3: CASSPQLAEYNEQFF. The CDR3 DNA follows: TGTGCCAGCAGCCCGCAACTAGCGGAATACAATGAGCAGTTCTTC.

The chain combines TRBV18 with TRBJ2-4, with a weak D call TRBD1 (7 bases). The CDR3 runs 16 residues. The V end was cut by 2 bases, the J end by 2 bases, with 13 bases between. Germline values: CDR1 KGHSH, CDR2 LQKENI. The CDR3 nucleotides read TGTGCCAGCTCACCAGGAGGGGGCGCAACCAAAAACATTCAGTACTTC. Its translation: CASSPGGGATKNIQYF.

As to this clone: Germline is not matched at one junction end, which may reflect a read error. The chain recombines TRBV7-9 with TRBJ1-1; tentative D call: TRBD1 (6 bases). The CDR3 has 13 residues. Per germline, CDR1 SEHNR and CDR2 FQNEAQ (reference sequence). The CDR3: CASSLAGDTEAFF. The CDR3 bases are TGTGCCAGCAGCTTAGCGGGGGACACCGAAGCTTTCTTT.

The CDR3 DNA follows: TGCGCCAGCAGCTTTCCAGGGGGCACTGAAGCTTTCTTT. This translates into CASSFPGGTEAFF. The V call is TRBV5-1, the J call TRBJ1-1, with TRBD1 matching 7 bases. The CDR3 totals 13 residues. The J segment lost 4 bases and the V segment lost 2 bases, leaving 2 bases of the junction unmatched. Germline CDR1 is SGHRS and CDR2 is YFSETQ.

The genes are TRBV5-1 and TRBJ2-1; possible D gene TRBD1, 5 bases. This CDR3 spans 15 amino acids. V lost 4 bases and J lost 6, with 17 bases in between. CDR1 SGHRS and CDR2 YFSETQ come from the germline V gene. In nucleotides, the CDR3 is TGCGCCAGCAGCCTGCAGTGGGCAGGGATCAATGAGCAGTTCTTC. This codes for CASSLQWAGINEQFF.

The chain uses TRBV7-9 and TRBJ1-4, with D hard to call. V lost 5 bases and J lost 7, with 17 bases in between. In germline, CDR1 is SEHNR, CDR2 FQNEAQ (reference sequence). This CDR3 has 15 residues. CDR3: CASSRLSGRGEKLFF. CDR3 sequence (DNA): TGTGCCAGCAGCCGTCTATCTGGACGGGGTGAAAAACTGTTTTTT.

This clone was seen just once. The V call is TRBV29-1, the J call TRBJ1-2; D not certain. V lost 3 bases and J 8 bases, leaving 13 bases between the germline ends. Germline V gives CDR1 SQVTM, CDR2 ANQGSEA. The CDR3 length is 12 residues. The CDR3 nucleotides are TGCAGCGTTGAGCGGGTAGCGCGCGGCTACACCTTC. Amino acids: CSVERVARGYTF.

The J gene is TRBJ1-5, the V gene TRBV6-5; TRBD1 is a possible D gene (5 bases). The length of the CDR3 is 13 residues. V lost 7 bases and J 5 bases, leaving 12 bases between the germline ends. The germline V gene has CDR1 MNHEY and CDR2 SVGAGI. This CDR3 is CASNGRGYQPQHF. The CDR3 DNA sequence: TGTGCCAGCAACGGGAGGGGTTATCAGCCCCAGCATTTT.

The V and J genes are TRBV18 and TRBJ2-7, with 7 nucleotides matching TRBD1. J lost 1 base, V lost 5 bases, and 5 bases had no gene match. The CDR3 contains 14 residues. Germline CDR1 is KGHSH and CDR2 is LQKENI. The CDR3, as DNA: TGTGCCAGCTCAAAGGGGGCCCAATCCTACGAGCAGTACTTC. Protein product: CASSKGAQSYEQYF.

This rearrangement joins TRBV7-9 to TRBJ1-3; D is uncertain. CDR1 SEHNR and CDR2 FQNEAQ come from the germline V gene (reference sequence). CDR3 size: 13 residues. Trimming pared 6 bases from V and 1 base from J, leaving 7 bases between. CDR3 in DNA: TGTGCCAGCAGAGGCGGATCTGGAAACACCATATATTTT. This encodes CASRGGSGNTIYF.

V and J are TRBV4-2 and TRBJ2-5; 7 nucleotides agree with TRBD1. V trimming: 3 bases; J trimming: 0 bases; junction bases outside the gene matches: 4. Germline loops: CDR1 LGHNA, CDR2 YNFKEQ. The CDR3 consists of 15 residues. The CDR3 reads CASSHLGTDQETQYF. The CDR3 DNA reads TGTGCCAGCAGCCACCTCGGGACAGACCAAGAGACCCAGTACTTC.

The chain uses TRBV9 and TRBJ2-7; D not certain. The CDR3 has 14 amino acids. Germline V lookup: CDR1 SGDLS, CDR2 YYNGEE. The ends were cut back, 3 bases at V and 0 bases at J, with 10 bases in the middle. The CDR3 DNA reads as TGTGCCAGCAGCGGTAGACTGAGCTCCTACGAGCAGTACTTC. This translates into CASSGRLSSYEQYF.